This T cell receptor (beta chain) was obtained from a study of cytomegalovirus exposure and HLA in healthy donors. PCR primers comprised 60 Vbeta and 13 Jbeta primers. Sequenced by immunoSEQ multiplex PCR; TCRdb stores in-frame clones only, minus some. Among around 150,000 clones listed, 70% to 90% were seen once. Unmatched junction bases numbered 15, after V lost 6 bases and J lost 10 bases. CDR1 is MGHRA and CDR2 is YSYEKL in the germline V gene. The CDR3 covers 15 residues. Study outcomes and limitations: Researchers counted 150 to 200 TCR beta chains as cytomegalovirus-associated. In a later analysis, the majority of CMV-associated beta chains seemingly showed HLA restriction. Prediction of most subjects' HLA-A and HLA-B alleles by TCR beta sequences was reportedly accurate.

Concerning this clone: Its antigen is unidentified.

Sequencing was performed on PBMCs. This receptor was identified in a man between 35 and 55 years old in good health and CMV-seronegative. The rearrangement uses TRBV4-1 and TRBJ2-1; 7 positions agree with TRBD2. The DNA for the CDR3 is TGCGCCAGCAGTCCCCGGGTAGCGGGCATATTAGAGCAGTTCTTC. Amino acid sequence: CASSPRVAGILEQFF.